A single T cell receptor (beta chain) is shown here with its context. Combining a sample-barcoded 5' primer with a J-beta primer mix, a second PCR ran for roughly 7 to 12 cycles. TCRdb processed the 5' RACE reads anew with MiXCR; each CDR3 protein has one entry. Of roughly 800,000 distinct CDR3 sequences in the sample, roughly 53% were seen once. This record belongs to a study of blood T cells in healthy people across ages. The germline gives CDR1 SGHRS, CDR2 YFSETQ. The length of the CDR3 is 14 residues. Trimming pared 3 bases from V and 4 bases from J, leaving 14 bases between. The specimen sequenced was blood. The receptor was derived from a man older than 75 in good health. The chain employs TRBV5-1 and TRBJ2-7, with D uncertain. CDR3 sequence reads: CASSSSEQQYEQYF. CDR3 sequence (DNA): TGCGCCAGCAGCTCCTCTGAGCAGCAATACGAGCAGTACTTC.